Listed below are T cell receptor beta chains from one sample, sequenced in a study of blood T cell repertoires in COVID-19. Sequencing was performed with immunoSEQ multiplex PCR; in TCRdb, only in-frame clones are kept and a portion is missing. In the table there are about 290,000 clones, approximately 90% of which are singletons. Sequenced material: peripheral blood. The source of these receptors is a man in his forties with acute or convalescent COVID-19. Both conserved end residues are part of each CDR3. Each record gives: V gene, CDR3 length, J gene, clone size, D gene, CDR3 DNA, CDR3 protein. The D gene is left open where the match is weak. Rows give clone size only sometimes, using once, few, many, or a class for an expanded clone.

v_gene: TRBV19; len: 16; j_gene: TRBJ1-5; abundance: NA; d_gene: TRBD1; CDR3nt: TGTGCCACCACTTCAAGGACAGGGGCTTACAATCAGCCCCAGCATTTT; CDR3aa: CATTSRTGAYNQPQHF
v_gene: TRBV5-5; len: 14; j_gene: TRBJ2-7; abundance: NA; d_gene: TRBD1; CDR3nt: TGTGCCAGCAGCTCGCTGACAGGGTCCTACGAGCAGTACTTC; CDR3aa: CASSSLTGSYEQYF
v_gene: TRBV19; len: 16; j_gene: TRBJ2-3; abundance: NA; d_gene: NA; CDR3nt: TGTGCCAGTAGTATAGAGGGCAGAGCGGACACAGATACGCAGTATTTT; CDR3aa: CASSIEGRADTDTQYF
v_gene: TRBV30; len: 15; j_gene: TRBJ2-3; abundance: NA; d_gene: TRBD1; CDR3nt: TGTGCCTGGAGTGTAGGGACAGGGGGCACAGATACGCAGTATTTT; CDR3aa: CAWSVGTGGTDTQYF
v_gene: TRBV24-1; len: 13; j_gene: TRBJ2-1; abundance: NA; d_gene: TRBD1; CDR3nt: TGTGCCACCAGTGATTTCCCCGGGACAGGTACGTTCTTC; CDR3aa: CATSDFPGTGTFF
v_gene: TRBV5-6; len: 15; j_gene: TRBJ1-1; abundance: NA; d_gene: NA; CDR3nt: TGTGCCAGCAGCTTGGCGGGGGAACTGATTCGGGAAGCTTTCTTT; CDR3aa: CASSLAGELIREAFF
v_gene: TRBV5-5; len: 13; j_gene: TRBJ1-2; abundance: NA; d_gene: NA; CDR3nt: TGTGCCAGCAGCTCCTTCGGGGAAGGCGGCTACACCTTC; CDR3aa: CASSSFGEGGYTF
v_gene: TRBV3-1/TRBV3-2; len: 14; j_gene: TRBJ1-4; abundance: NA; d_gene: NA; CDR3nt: TGTGCCAGCAGTTACACAGCAACTAATGAAAAACTGTTTTTT; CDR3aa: CASSYTATNEKLFF
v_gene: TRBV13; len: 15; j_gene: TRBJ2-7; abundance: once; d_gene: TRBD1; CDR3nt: TGTGCCAGCAGCTTGACCCGGACAGGGGACTACGAGCAGTACTTC; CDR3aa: CASSLTRTGDYEQYF
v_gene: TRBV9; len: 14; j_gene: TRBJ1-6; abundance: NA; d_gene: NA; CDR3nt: TGTGCCAGCAGCCTCTATGGGGGGGGTTCACCCCTCCACTTT; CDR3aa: CASSLYGGGSPLHF
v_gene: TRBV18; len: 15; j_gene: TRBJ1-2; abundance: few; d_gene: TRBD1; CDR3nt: TGTGCCAGCTCACCCCTTCCGGACAGGAATGACGGCTACACCTTC; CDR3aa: CASSPLPDRNDGYTF
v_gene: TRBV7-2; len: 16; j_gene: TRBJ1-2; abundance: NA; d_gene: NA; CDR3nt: TGTGCCAGCAGCTCTACTTTATCCTCCCCAGGGTATGGCTACACCTTC; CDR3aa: CASSSTLSSPGYGYTF
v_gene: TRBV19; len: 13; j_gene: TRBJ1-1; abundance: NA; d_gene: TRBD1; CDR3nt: TGTGCCAGTATCATGACAGGGGCGGCTGAAGCTTTCTTT; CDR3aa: CASIMTGAAEAFF
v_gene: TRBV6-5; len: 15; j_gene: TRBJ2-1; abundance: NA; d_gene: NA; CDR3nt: TGTGCCAGCACCTTGACACAGGGCTCCTACAATGAGCAGTTCTTC; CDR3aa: CASTLTQGSYNEQFF
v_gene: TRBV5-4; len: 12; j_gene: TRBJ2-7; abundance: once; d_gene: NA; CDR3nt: TGTGCCAGCAGCCACACAGGGTACGAGCAGTACTTC; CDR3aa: CASSHTGYEQYF
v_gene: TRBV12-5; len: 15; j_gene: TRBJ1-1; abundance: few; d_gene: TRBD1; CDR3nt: TGTGCTAGTGGTTTGGGCCGGGACAGGGGGACTGAAGCTTTCTTT; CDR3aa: CASGLGRDRGTEAFF
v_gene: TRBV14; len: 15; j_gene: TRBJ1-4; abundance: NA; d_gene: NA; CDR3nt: TGTGCCAGCAGCCAATTTAGAGGCGAATGGGAAAAACTGTTTTTT; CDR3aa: CASSQFRGEWEKLFF
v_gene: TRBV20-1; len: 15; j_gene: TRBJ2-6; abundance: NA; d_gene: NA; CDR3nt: TGCAGTGCTAGTCGGGGGTTCTCTGGGGCCAACGTCCTGACTTTC; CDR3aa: CSASRGFSGANVLTF
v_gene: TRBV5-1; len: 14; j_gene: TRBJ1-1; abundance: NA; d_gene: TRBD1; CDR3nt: TGCGCCAGCAGCTTCCTCACAGGGGTCACTGAAGCTTTCTTT; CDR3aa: CASSFLTGVTEAFF
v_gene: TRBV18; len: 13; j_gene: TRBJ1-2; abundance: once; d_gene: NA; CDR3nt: TGTGCCTCATTGACAGAGTTAGTCTATGGCTACACCTTC; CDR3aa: CASLTELVYGYTF
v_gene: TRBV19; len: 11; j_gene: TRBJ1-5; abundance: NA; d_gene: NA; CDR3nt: TGTGCCAGTAGTACGACTTGGACCCAGCATTTT; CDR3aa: CASSTTWTQHF
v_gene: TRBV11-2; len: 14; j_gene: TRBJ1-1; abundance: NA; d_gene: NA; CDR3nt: TGTGCCAGCAGCCCCTTTACGGGGAACACTGAAGCTTTCTTT; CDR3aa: CASSPFTGNTEAFF
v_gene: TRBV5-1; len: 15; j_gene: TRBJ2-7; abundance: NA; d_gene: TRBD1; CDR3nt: TGCGCCAGCAGCTCGCAGCAACAGGGGTGGCGCGAGCAGTACTTC; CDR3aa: CASSSQQQGWREQYF
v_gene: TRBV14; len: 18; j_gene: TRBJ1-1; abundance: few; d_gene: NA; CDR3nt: TGTGCCAGCAGCTCGCGAATGGGTTTGGTAGGGAGGAACACTGAAGCTTTCTTT; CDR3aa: CASSSRMGLVGRNTEAFF
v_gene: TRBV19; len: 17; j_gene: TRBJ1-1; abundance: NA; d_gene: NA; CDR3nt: TGTGCCAGTAGCGTACCGGGACTGCGGGACGGAACCACTGAAGCTTTCTTT; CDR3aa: CASSVPGLRDGTTEAFF
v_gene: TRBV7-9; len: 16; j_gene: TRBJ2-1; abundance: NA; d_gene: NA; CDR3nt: TGTGCCAGCAGCTTCGGGGACTTCCCGTCCTACAATGAGCAGTTCTTC; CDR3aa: CASSFGDFPSYNEQFF
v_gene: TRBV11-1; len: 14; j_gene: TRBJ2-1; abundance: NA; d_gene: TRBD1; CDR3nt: TGTGCCAGCAGCTCCCCGGACAGGGCCAATGAGCAGTTCTTC; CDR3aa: CASSSPDRANEQFF
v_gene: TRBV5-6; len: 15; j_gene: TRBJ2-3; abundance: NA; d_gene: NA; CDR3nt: TGTGCCAGCACCTTCGAGGCATTTGGCACAGATACGCAGTATTTT; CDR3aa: CASTFEAFGTDTQYF
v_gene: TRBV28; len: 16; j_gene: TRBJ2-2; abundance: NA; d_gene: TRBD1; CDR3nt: TGTGCCAGCAGTTCCCGGGACAGGGGGGGCACCGGGGAGCTGTTTTTT; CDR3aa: CASSSRDRGGTGELFF
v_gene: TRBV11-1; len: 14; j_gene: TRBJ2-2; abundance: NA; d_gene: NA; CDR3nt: TGTGCCAGCAGCACAGCCCGTATCGCCGGGGAGCTGTTTTTT; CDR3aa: CASSTARIAGELFF
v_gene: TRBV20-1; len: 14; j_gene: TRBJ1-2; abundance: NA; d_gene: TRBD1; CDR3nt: TGCAGTGCTAGTACCGGGACAGTTAACTATGGCTACACCTTC; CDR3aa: CSASTGTVNYGYTF
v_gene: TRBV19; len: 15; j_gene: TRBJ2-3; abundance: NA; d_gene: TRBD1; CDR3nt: TGTGCCAGTAGTTTCGGACAGGGGGCAACAGATACGCAGTATTTT; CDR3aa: CASSFGQGATDTQYF
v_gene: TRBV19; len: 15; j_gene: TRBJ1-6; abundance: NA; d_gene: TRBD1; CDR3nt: TGTGCCAGTAGTATTCTAGGGGGCGTCTCTTCACCCCTCCACTTT; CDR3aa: CASSILGGVSSPLHF
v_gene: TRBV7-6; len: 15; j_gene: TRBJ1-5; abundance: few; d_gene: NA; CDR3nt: TGTGCCAGCAGCTTGGACGGGGGGTACAATCAGCCCCAGCATTTT; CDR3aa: CASSLDGGYNQPQHF
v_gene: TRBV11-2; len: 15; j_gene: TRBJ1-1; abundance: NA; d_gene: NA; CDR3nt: TGTGCCAGCAGCTTGCGAGGCCTAAGTAACACTGAAGCTTTCTTT; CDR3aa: CASSLRGLSNTEAFF
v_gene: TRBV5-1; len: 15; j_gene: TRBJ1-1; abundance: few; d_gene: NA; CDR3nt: TGCGCCAGCAGCCCGAGGACAGCCCAGAACACTGAAGCTTTCTTT; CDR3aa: CASSPRTAQNTEAFF
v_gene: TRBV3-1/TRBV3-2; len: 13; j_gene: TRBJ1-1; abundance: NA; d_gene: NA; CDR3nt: TGTGCCAGCAGCCAAAACCGGGACACTGAAGCTTTCTTT; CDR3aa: CASSQNRDTEAFF
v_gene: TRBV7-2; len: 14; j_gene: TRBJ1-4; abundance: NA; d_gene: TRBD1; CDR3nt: TGTGCCAGCAGCTCGCGGACAGGGGATGAAAAACTGTTTTTT; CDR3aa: CASSSRTGDEKLFF
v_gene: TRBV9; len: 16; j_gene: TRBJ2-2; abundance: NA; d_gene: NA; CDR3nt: TGTGCCAGCAGCGTAGTTGGAAGGGGCAACACCGGGGAGCTGTTTTTT; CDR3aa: CASSVVGRGNTGELFF
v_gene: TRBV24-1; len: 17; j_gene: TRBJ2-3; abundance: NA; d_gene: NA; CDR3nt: TGTGCCACCAGTGATGGACCCAGGGGCGAAGACACAGATACGCAGTATTTT; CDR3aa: CATSDGPRGEDTDTQYF
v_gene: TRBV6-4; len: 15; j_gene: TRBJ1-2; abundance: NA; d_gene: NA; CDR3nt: TGTGCCAGCAGTGAACGGGGGGGGCAGAACTATGGCTACACCTTC; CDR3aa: CASSERGGQNYGYTF
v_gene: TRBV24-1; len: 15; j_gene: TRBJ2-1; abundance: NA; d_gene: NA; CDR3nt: TGTGCCACCAGTGTGGGCGGGGGCGCCTACAATGAGCAGTTCTTC; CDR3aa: CATSVGGGAYNEQFF
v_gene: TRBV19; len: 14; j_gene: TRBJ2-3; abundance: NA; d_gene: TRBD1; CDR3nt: TGTGCCAGTAGTTGGACAGGGGGGTCAGATACGCAGTATTTT; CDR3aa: CASSWTGGSDTQYF
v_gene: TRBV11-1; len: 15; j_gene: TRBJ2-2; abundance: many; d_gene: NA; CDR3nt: TGTGCCAGCAGCCAGAGACAGGCGAACACCGGGGAGCTGTTTTTT; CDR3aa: CASSQRQANTGELFF
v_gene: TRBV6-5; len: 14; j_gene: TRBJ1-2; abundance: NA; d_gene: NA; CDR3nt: TGTGCCAGCAGTTCGTCAAGGGAGGTTGGTGGCTACACCTTC; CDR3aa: CASSSSREVGGYTF
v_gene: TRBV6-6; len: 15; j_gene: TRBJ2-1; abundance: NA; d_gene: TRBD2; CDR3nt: TGTGCCAGCAGCCCAGCGGGGGGGCTTTACAATGAGCAGTTCTTC; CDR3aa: CASSPAGGLYNEQFF